Listed below are T cell receptor beta chains from one sample, sequenced in a study of beta chain features in type 1 diabetes. The method was immunoSEQ multiplex PCR; TCRdb's version includes in-frame clones alone and lacks a portion of them. The table records roughly 230,000 clones, about a tenth of them present only once. Sequencing was performed on naive CD4+ T cells from blood. These receptors came from a man aged 25 to 40 with type 1 diabetes. Both conserved end residues are part of each CDR3. Rows give clone size only sometimes, using once, few, many, or a class for an expanded clone.

clone size	CDR3 length	V gene	J gene	CDR3 protein
few	14	TRBV7-2	TRBJ1-2	CASSLQGGGYGYTF
few	13	TRBV4-1	TRBJ2-1	CASSRSLLGDGFF
few	13	TRBV7-9	TRBJ2-3	CASSLVSGSTQYF
.	14	TRBV29-1	TRBJ1-1	CSVEVRLATTEAFF
few	14	TRBV28	TRBJ2-7	CASSLPGPNYEQYF
.	13	TRBV7-2	TRBJ2-5	CASSPRTSGAGYF
few	15	TRBV25-1	TRBJ2-7	CASSASRDRVTEQYF
.	16	TRBV6-6	TRBJ2-2	CASSYRTGANTGELFF
once	13	TRBV6-6	TRBJ2-5	CASSYPASGTQNF
.	13	TRBV13	TRBJ1-2	CASGAGDSYGYTF
few	15	TRBV7-2	TRBJ2-3	CASSSWVTGTDTQYF
.	13	TRBV7-3	TRBJ2-5	CASSLGQGETQYF
few	13	TRBV9	TRBJ2-3	CASSVTSGGKQYF
few	14	TRBV5-4	TRBJ2-7	CASSIPTGTNEQYF
.	14	TRBV5-1	TRBJ2-6	CASRSGSGANVLTF
.	14	TRBV18	TRBJ1-1	CASSPRQENTEAFF
.	12	TRBV30	TRBJ1-1	CAWLGQNTEAFF
few	15	TRBV5-4	TRBJ1-2	CASWAGGAANYGYTF
.	14	TRBV18	TRBJ1-2	CASSPSTGNYGYTF
.	16	TRBV18	TRBJ1-1	CASSPGSGARGTEAFF
.	13	TRBV30	TRBJ1-2	CAWSVLTGYGYTF
few	12	TRBV10-3	TRBJ2-1	CAISETRNEQFF
.	13	TRBV6-1	TRBJ1-1	CASSDPLGTEAFF
.	15	TRBV7-2	TRBJ1-2	CASSIRQGSAYGYTF
.	16	TRBV6-5	TRBJ2-5	CASSYSSGTGEETQYF
.	18	TRBV5-1	TRBJ2-1	CASSLGRLAGRLLYEQFF
.	15	TRBV4-2	TRBJ1-5	CASSQVITGNQPQHF
.	17	TRBV19	TRBJ2-7	CASSIGAAGSLPYEQYF
once	15	TRBV6-1	TRBJ2-2	CASTKEGTLPGELFF
.	13	TRBV19	TRBJ2-7	CASSILPTYEQYF
few	14	TRBV9	TRBJ1-1	CASRSGTENTEAFF
few	14	TRBV25-1	TRBJ1-2	CASSEWSLTYGYTF
few	13	TRBV6-5	TRBJ2-5	CASTRTGGGSQYF
.	13	TRBV28	TRBJ2-3	CASTPRRGDTQYF
.	15	TRBV6-1	TRBJ2-7	CASSRTGTGPYEQYF
.	14	TRBV28	TRBJ1-2	CASSLDGTNYGYTF
.	12	TRBV7-2	TRBJ1-2	CARTTGSYGYTF
few	13	TRBV9	TRBJ1-5	CASGRTPNQPQHF
few	14	TRBV19	TRBJ2-1	CASTRGTAYNEQFF
.	16	TRBV18	TRBJ1-6	CASSGPGGRSNSPLHF
few	13	TRBV5-1	TRBJ2-5	CASKVSGKETQYF
few	14	TRBV14	TRBJ1-3	CASSQVHRQSTIYF
few	15	TRBV2	TRBJ1-4	CASRPLTGANEKLFF
few	14	TRBV7-9	TRBJ1-1	CASSSQDRNTEAFF
.	10	TRBV7-9	TRBJ2-5	CAIGGETQYF
few	15	TRBV5-1	TRBJ2-7	CASRPRPGIGDEQYF
few	17	TRBV4-1	TRBJ1-5	CASSNIPRGRGRQPQHF
.	16	TRBV7-2	TRBJ2-3	CASSLGGLHFSDTQYF
.	15	TRBV21-1	TRBJ1-4	CASSKVYTTNEKLFF
.	14	TRBV29-1	TRBJ2-5	CSAESGTGGKEQYF
.	15	TRBV7-3	TRBJ2-5	CASSSRGVSGETQYF